This is a list of T cell receptor beta chains from one sample in a study of blood T cells in healthy people across ages. TCRdb called the 5' RACE reads again in MiXCR, with one record for every CDR3 protein. The sample yields about 1.4 million distinct CDR3 sequences, 59% seen once. Sequenced sample: blood. Every receptor here comes from a man younger than 35 in good health. Each CDR3 is given with its conserved first and last residue. D genes are given only for firm matches. Some rows mark clone size as missing; the rest say once, few, many or name a class of expanded clone.

D gene | J gene | clone size | V gene | CDR3 protein | CDR3 DNA
NA | TRBJ2-1 | NA | TRBV12-3/TRBV12-4 | CTSSYGYNEQFF | TGTACCAGCAGCTACGGCTACAATGAGCAGTTCTTC
TRBD1 | TRBJ2-5 | NA | TRBV29-1 | CSAQTGIRQETQYF | TGCAGCGCACAGACAGGGATTCGACAAGAGACCCAGTACTTC
NA | TRBJ2-7 | NA | TRBV10-3 | CAIGGGPSYEQYF | TGTGCCATAGGGGGGGGGCCGTCCTACGAGCAGTACTTC
NA | TRBJ2-2 | NA | TRBV15 | CATSRDLQWSTNTGELFF | TGTGCCACCAGCAGAGATCTCCAATGGAGCACGAACACCGGGGAGCTGTTTTTT
TRBD1 | TRBJ2-5 | NA | TRBV5-1 | CASSAGTGARETQYF | TGCGCCAGCAGCGCCGGGACAGGGGCTCGGGAGACCCAGTACTTC
NA | TRBJ2-1 | NA | TRBV5-5 | CASSLIGSRSYNEQFF | TGTGCCAGCAGCTTAATCGGGAGTAGGTCCTACAATGAGCAGTTCTTC
NA | TRBJ1-2 | NA | TRBV27 | CASSSGWGPYGYTF | TGTGCCAGCAGCTCCGGGTGGGGACCCTATGGCTACACCTTC
TRBD2 | TRBJ2-3 | NA | TRBV2 | CASRRTSGRAVDTQYF | TGTGCCAGCAGGCGTACTAGCGGGAGGGCCGTAGATACGCAGTATTTT
NA | TRBJ2-2 | few | TRBV21-1 | CASSKEKGDRVMFANTGELFF | TGTGCCAGCAGCAAAGAAAAGGGCGACAGGGTAATGTTCGCGAACACCGGGGAGCTGTTTTTT
TRBD1 | TRBJ2-7 | few | TRBV20-1 | CSARLGQEKQYF | TGCAGTGCTAGATTGGGACAGGAAAAGCAGTACTTC
NA | TRBJ2-7 | NA | TRBV4-1 | CASSLTPTGTGYEQYF | TGCGCCAGCAGCCTGACTCCTACCGGGACTGGCTACGAGCAGTACTTC
TRBD1 | TRBJ2-7 | NA | TRBV29-1 | CSASSGGEQYF | TGCAGCGCCAGCTCAGGGGGCGAGCAGTACTTC
TRBD2 | TRBJ2-5 | NA | TRBV28 | CASRLTSGVNQETQYF | TGTGCCAGCAGATTGACTAGCGGGGTTAACCAAGAGACCCAGTACTTC
TRBD2 | TRBJ2-1 | NA | TRBV18 | CASSPTLAGDNEQFF | TGTGCCAGCTCACCCACACTAGCGGGTGACAATGAGCAGTTCTTC
TRBD1 | TRBJ2-1 | NA | TRBV6-1 | CASPGTGNNEQFF | TGTGCCAGCCCCGGGACAGGGAACAATGAGCAGTTCTTC
NA | TRBJ2-5 | NA | TRBV29-1 | CSVEWAGDGEGLQTQYF | TGCAGCGTTGAATGGGCAGGGGATGGCGAAGGATTGCAGACCCAGTACTTC
NA | TRBJ1-1 | NA | TRBV6-1 | CASSEGWGSRLYTEAFF | TGTGCCAGCAGTGAAGGGTGGGGGAGCCGCCTGTACACTGAAGCTTTCTTT
NA | TRBJ2-5 | few | TRBV29-1 | CSVEDFLEGRYVQYF | TGCAGCGTTGAAGATTTCCTTGAGGGAAGGTATGTGCAGTACTTC
NA | TRBJ2-7 | NA | TRBV27 | CASSLLGGSYNEQYF | TGTGCCAGCAGTTTATTGGGGGGTTCCTACAATGAGCAGTACTTC
TRBD2 | TRBJ2-1 | NA | TRBV6-2/TRBV6-3 | CASSMFSGRYNEQFF | TGTGCCAGCAGCATGTTTAGCGGGAGATATAATGAGCAGTTCTTC
NA | TRBJ1-1 | NA | TRBV10-3 | CAIKGSSRNTEAFF | TGTGCCATCAAGGGCAGTTCACGGAACACTGAAGCTTTCTTT
NA | TRBJ1-2 | NA | TRBV4-1 | CASSHVDTYYGYTF | TGCGCCAGCAGCCACGTAGACACCTACTATGGCTACACCTTC
TRBD1 | TRBJ2-1 | NA | TRBV29-1 | CSGRQGAYNEQSF | TGCAGCGGGCGACAGGGGGCCTACAATGAGCAGTCCTTC
NA | TRBJ2-3 | few | TRBV5-6 | CASSLTDGSTDTQYF | TGTGCCAGCAGCTTAACCGACGGAAGCACAGATACGCAGTATTTT
NA | TRBJ2-3 | NA | TRBV4-2 | CASSHGSSADTQYF | TGTGCCAGCAGCCATGGGAGCTCGGCAGATACGCAGTATTTT
NA | TRBJ1-4 | NA | TRBV4-1 | CASSQALAGSNEKLFF | TGCGCCAGCAGCCAAGCATTGGCCGGGTCTAATGAAAAACTGTTTTTT
TRBD2 | TRBJ2-7 | NA | TRBV5-1 | CASSTPGRAGEDEQYF | TGCGCCAGCAGCACTCCGGGACGAGCGGGAGAGGACGAGCAGTACTTC
NA | TRBJ2-5 | NA | TRBV15 | CATRDPNWETQYF | TGTGCCACCCGAGACCCTAACTGGGAGACCCAGTACTTC
NA | TRBJ1-1 | NA | TRBV5-1 | CASSLSRMGYPEAFF | TGCGCCAGCAGCTTATCACGGATGGGGTACCCTGAAGCTTTCTTT
NA | TRBJ2-3 | NA | TRBV28 | CASSPDRRSTDTQYF | TGTGCCAGCAGTCCAGACAGGCGGAGCACAGATACGCAGTATTTT
NA | TRBJ2-5 | NA | TRBV7-2 | CASSPNGLSGTQYF | TGTGCCAGCAGCCCAAACGGATTGAGTGGGACCCAGTACTTC
TRBD1 | TRBJ1-5 | NA | TRBV28 | CASSPTGAGPDQPQHF | TGTGCCAGCAGCCCTACAGGGGCTGGGCCCGATCAGCCCCAGCATTTT
NA | TRBJ2-3 | few | TRBV27 | CASRTLDRSLKDTQYF | TGTGCCAGCAGAACTCTTGACAGGTCGTTGAAAGATACGCAGTATTTT
NA | TRBJ1-1 | NA | TRBV9 | CASSVGQENTEAFF | TGTGCCAGCAGCGTTGGGCAGGAGAACACTGAAGCTTTCTTT
NA | TRBJ2-7 | NA | TRBV11-2 | CASSLTPDSAYEQYF | TGTGCCAGCAGTTTAACCCCGGACAGCGCCTACGAGCAGTACTTC
NA | TRBJ1-1 | NA | TRBV7-2 | CASSPRSGVKNTEAFF | TGTGCCAGCAGCCCGAGGAGTGGGGTGAAGAACACTGAAGCTTTCTTT
TRBD2 | TRBJ2-3 | NA | TRBV7-6 | CASSLGGLGRDTQYF | TGTGCCAGCAGCTTAGGGGGACTAGGCAGAGATACGCAGTATTTT
TRBD1 | TRBJ1-6 | NA | TRBV7-2 | CASSIDRVNSPLHF | TGTGCCAGCAGCATAGACAGGGTAAATTCACCCCTCCACTTT
TRBD1 | TRBJ2-7 | few | TRBV11-2 | CASSLDSVGTGFHEQYF | TGTGCCAGCAGCTTAGATAGCGTGGGGACAGGGTTCCACGAGCAGTACTTC
TRBD1 | TRBJ1-4 | NA | TRBV25-1 | CASSALDRGRATNEKLFF | TGTGCCAGCAGTGCCCTTGACAGGGGAAGGGCAACTAATGAAAAACTGTTTTTT
TRBD1 | TRBJ2-7 | few | TRBV7-9 | CASSKSRDRVDEQYF | TGTGCCAGCAGTAAAAGCCGGGACAGGGTTGACGAGCAGTACTTC
NA | TRBJ2-2 | few | TRBV29-1 | CSVGRMGGVTGELFF | TGCAGCGTTGGTCGTATGGGTGGGGTAACCGGGGAGCTGTTTTTT
NA | TRBJ1-2 | NA | TRBV20-1 | CSARDVGGNYGYTF | TGCAGTGCTAGAGATGTAGGGGGTAACTATGGCTACACCTTC
TRBD2 | TRBJ2-7 | NA | TRBV29-1 | CSVALAGPSYEQYF | TGCAGCGTTGCACTAGCGGGGCCTTCCTACGAGCAGTACTTC
NA | TRBJ2-7 | once | TRBV4-1 | CASSQEPSNEQYF | TGCGCCAGCAGCCAAGAACCCAGCAACGAGCAGTACTTC
TRBD1 | TRBJ2-3 | NA | TRBV6-6 | CASSPGTEEYF | TGTGCCAGCAGTCCCGGGACAGAGGAGTATTTT
NA | TRBJ1-4 | NA | TRBV4-1 | CASSQADSQGEKLFF | TGCGCCAGCAGCCAAGCTGATTCCCAGGGGGAAAAACTGTTTTTT